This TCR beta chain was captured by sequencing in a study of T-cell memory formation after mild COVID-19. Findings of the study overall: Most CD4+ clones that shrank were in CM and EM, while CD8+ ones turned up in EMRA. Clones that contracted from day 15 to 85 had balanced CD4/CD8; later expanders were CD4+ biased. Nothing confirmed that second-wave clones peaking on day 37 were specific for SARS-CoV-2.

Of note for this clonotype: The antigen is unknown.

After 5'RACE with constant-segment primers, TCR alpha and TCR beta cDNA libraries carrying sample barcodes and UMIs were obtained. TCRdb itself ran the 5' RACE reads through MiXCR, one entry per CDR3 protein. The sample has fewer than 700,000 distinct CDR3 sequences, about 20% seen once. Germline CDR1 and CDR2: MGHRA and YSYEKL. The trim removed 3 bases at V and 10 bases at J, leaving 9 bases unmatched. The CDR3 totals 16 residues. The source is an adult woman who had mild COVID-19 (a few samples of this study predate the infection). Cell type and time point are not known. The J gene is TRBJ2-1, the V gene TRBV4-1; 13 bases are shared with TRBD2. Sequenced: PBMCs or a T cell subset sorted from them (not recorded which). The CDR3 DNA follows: TGCGCCAGCAGCCAGGCACGACTAGCGGGGGGAAAGGAGCAGTTCTTC. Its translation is CASSQARLAGGKEQFF.